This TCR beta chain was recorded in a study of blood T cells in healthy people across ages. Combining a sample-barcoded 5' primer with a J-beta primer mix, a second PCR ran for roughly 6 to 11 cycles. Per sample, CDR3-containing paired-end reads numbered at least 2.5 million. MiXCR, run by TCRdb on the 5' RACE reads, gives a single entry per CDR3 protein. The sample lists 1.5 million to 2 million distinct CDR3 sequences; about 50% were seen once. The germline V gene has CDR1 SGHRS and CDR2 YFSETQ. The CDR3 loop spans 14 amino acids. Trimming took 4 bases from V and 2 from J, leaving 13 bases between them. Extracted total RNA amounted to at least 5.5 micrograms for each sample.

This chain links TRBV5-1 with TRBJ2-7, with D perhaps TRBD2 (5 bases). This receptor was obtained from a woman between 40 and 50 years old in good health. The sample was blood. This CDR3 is CASSPGAGTYEQYF. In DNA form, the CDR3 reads TGCGCCAGCAGCCCCGGCGCGGGCACCTACGAGCAGTACTTC.